The 17 T cell receptor beta chains reported below all come from one sample, sequenced in a study of T cell responses to AZD1222 COVID-19 vaccine. Only in-frame clones appear in the TCRdb table, and some are missing; sequencing was by immunoSEQ multiplex PCR. The table lists 130,000 to 150,000 clones, roughly 88% of them singletons. The specimen comprised peripheral blood, sampled 28 days after the second dose of the MenACWY control vaccine. The receptor source for this set is an adult who received the MenACWY meningococcal vaccine as a control.

The chain has TRBV5-1 and TRBJ2-7; a weak D match, TRBD2 (6 bases). The CDR3 has 14 residues. Germline CDR1 is SGHRS and CDR2 is YFSETQ. With 3 bases removed from V and 0 bases from J, the gap between germline ends came to 10 bases. CDR3 residues: CASSSVAASYEQYF. For the CDR3, the DNA is TGCGCCAGCAGCTCCGTAGCGGCCTCCTACGAGCAGTACTTC.

The CDR3 protein is CSVEDQFSTEAFF. CDR3 DNA: TGCAGCGTTGAAGATCAATTTAGTACTGAAGCTTTCTTT. This chain uses TRBV29-1 with TRBJ1-1; D ambiguous. Trimming left V 0 bases short and J 5 bases short, with 10 bases between. CDR1 is SQVTM and CDR2 is ANQGSEA in the germline V gene. CDR3 size: 13 residues.

This chain links TRBV7-6 with TRBJ1-1; D remains ambiguous. V was shortened by 5 bases and J by 4 bases, with 14 bases between the two germline ends. The length of the CDR3 is 14 residues. CDR1 is SGHVS, CDR2 FNYEAQ, per germline. CDR3: CASSPSTRSTEAFF. CDR3 coding DNA: TGTGCCAGCAGCCCTTCCACCCGATCCACTGAAGCTTTCTTT.

V and J are TRBV3-1 (or the pseudogene TRBV3-2) and TRBJ1-1; D call uncertain. There are 14 residues in the CDR3. CDR1 and CDR2 (germline): LGHDT, YNNKEL (reference sequence). The ends were cut back, 3 bases at V and 0 bases at J, with 8 bases in the middle. The CDR3 region is CASSQGGMNTEAFF. As DNA, the CDR3 is TGTGCCAGCAGCCAGGGAGGCATGAACACTGAAGCTTTCTTT.

The chain's CDR3 is CASSMDGTPNEQFF. In DNA, the CDR3 is TGTGCCAGTAGTATGGACGGGACTCCCAATGAGCAGTTCTTC. The chain has TRBV19 and TRBJ2-1; the D gene is possibly TRBD2 (6 bases). Germline V lookup: CDR1 LNHDA, CDR2 SQIVND (reference sequence). V was cut by 3 bases and J by 6 bases, with 12 bases left in between. CDR3 size: 14 residues.

The J gene is TRBJ1-1, the V gene TRBV11-3; tentative D call: TRBD1 (6 bases). V was cut by 5 bases and J by 8 bases, with 15 bases left in between. Per the germline V gene, CDR1 is SGHNT and CDR2 is YENEEA. The CDR3 is 13 amino acids. In nucleotides, the CDR3 is TGTGCCAGCAGCCCGGCCGGGACATGGGAAGCTTTCTTT. It is translated as CASSPAGTWEAFF.

This chain joins TRBV5-1 and TRBJ1-1; TRBD1 is a possible D gene (5 bases). CDR1 and CDR2 (germline): SGHRS, YFSETQ. The length of the CDR3 is 15 residues. The V end was cut by 4 bases, the J end by 2 bases, with 15 bases between. The CDR3, as DNA: TGCGCCAGCAGCCCTTCCCCCGGGGGAAACACTGAAGCTTTCTTT. Translation gives CASSPSPGGNTEAFF.

The rearrangement joins TRBV28 to TRBJ2-3; 8 nucleotides match TRBD2. The CDR3 covers 11 residues. CDR1 MDHEN and CDR2 SYDVKM come from the germline V gene. V gave up 10 bases and J gave up 5 bases; unmatched junction bases: 2. This chain's CDR3 is CAITSGDTQYF. In DNA form, the CDR3 reads TGTGCCATAACTAGCGGAGATACGCAGTATTTT.

The chain uses TRBV24-1 and TRBJ2-2; the match to TRBD1 covers 7 bases. V shed 3 bases, J shed 6 bases, and the junction held 6 bases outside the gene matches. This CDR3 contains 15 residues. CDR1 KGHDR and CDR2 SFDVKD come from the germline V gene. CDR3 residues: CATSDVTGRAGELFF. DNA of the CDR3: TGTGCCACCAGTGATGTGACAGGGCGGGCCGGGGAGCTGTTTTTT.

V gene TRBV4-1 combines with J gene TRBJ2-7, with TRBD2 as a possible D gene (5 bases). This CDR3 contains 13 residues. The V end was cut by 4 bases, the J end by 4 bases, with 11 bases between. Per the germline V gene, CDR1 is MGHRA and CDR2 is YSYEKL. The CDR3 DNA reads TGCGCCAGCAGCCGCCCTCCGGGATACGAGCAGTACTTC. This sequence encodes CASSRPPGYEQYF.

The rearrangement uses TRBV4-2 and TRBJ2-1; 10 bases map to TRBD2. Germline assignment: CDR1 LGHNA and CDR2 YNFKEQ. The CDR3 runs to 17 residues. Trimming took 4 bases from V and 5 from J; bases not matched to a gene: 11. The CDR3 spells CASSPGLAQPPNNEQFF. The CDR3 bases are TGTGCCAGCAGCCCGGGACTAGCGCAACCACCCAACAATGAGCAGTTCTTC.

The gene calls are TRBV4-2 and TRBJ2-6; 10 nucleotides agree with TRBD1. CDR1 is LGHNA, CDR2 YNFKEQ, per germline. With V trimmed by 3 bases and J by 0 bases, 17 bases remained unmatched. The CDR3 is made up of 22 amino acids. The CDR3 loop reads CASSHLPGTGASSPSGANVLTF. The DNA for the CDR3 is TGTGCCAGCAGCCACCTACCCGGGACAGGGGCGTCTTCCCCCTCTGGGGCCAACGTCCTGACTTTC.

The chain has TRBV14 and TRBJ1-2, with a weak D call TRBD1 (5 bases). V was cut by 1 base and J by 0 bases, with 15 bases left in between. This CDR3 comprises 17 residues. Per the germline V gene, CDR1 is SGHDN and CDR2 is FVKESK. This CDR3 is CASSQVAGTLPNYGYTF. CDR3 nucleotides: TGTGCCAGCAGCCAAGTCGCCGGGACCCTCCCTAACTATGGCTACACCTTC.

This clone was counted between two and nine times. V gene TRBV7-2 combines with J gene TRBJ1-3; D possibly corresponds to TRBD1 (5 bases). The V end lost 5 bases, the J end lost 3 bases, and 14 bases lay between the germline ends. This CDR3 is built from 15 residues. Germline CDR1 and CDR2: SGHTA and FQGNSA. CDR3 nucleotides: TGTGCCAGCAGCCGCCCGGCCAGGGATGGAAACACCATATATTTT. It translates to CASSRPARDGNTIYF.

The rearrangement links TRBV14 to TRBJ1-4; D remains ambiguous. Germline V gives CDR1 SGHDN, CDR2 FVKESK. Trimming took 1 base from V and 4 from J, leaving 10 bases between them. The CDR3 has 15 amino acids. The CDR3 DNA sequence: TGTGCCAGCAGCCAAGGCCCATTCTATAATGAAAAACTGTTTTTT. It yields the protein CASSQGPFYNEKLFF.

The chain links TRBV5-1 to TRBJ1-5, with TRBD1 as a possible D gene (5 bases). The CDR3 loop spans 14 amino acids. Germline V gene lookup returns CDR1 SGHRS and CDR2 YFSETQ. Trimming cost V 4 bases and J 6 bases, with 14 bases left between them. CDR3 sequence: CASSPGTEGQPQHF. In DNA form, the CDR3 reads TGCGCCAGCAGCCCGGGGACGGAAGGTCAGCCCCAGCATTTT. Together with reference TRBV5-1 and TRBJ1-5, the CDR3 gives the full variable domain: KAGVTQTPRYLIKTRGQQVTLSCSPISGHRSVSWYQQTPGQGLQFLFEYFSETQRNKGNFPGRFSGRQFSNSRSEMNVSTLELGDSALYLCASSPGTEGQPQHFGDGTRLSIL.

The chain joins TRBV5-8 to TRBJ1-4; no clear D gene. Germline CDR1 is SGHTS and CDR2 is YDEGEE. Trimming removed 0 bases from V and 4 bases from J, with 10 bases in between. The CDR3 consists of 15 residues. The CDR3 sequence: CASSLVGRLNEKLFF. CDR3 coding DNA: TGTGCCAGCAGCTTGGTCGGCAGGCTTAATGAAAAACTGTTTTTT.